These 27 T cell receptor beta chains came from one sample sequenced in a study of CD8 T cells in Susac syndrome. Reverse transcription used roughly 0.5 to 1 ug RNA and random hexamers. TCRdb reprocessed the immunoSEQ multiplex PCR reads with MiXCR, giving one entry per CDR3 protein. The table has roughly 200,000 distinct CDR3 sequences, 91% seen once. Sequencing used CD4+ T cells from PBMCs. The source is a human donor with Susac syndrome.

The chain joins TRBV10-3 to TRBJ1-1; no definite D call. Trimming left V 2 bases short and J 0 bases short, with 4 bases between. Looked up from germline, CDR1 is ENHRY and CDR2 is SYGVKD. This CDR3 has 13 amino acids. The CDR3 is CAISETVNTEAFF. As DNA, the CDR3 is TGTGCCATCAGTGAGACGGTGAACACTGAAGCTTTCTTT.

The rearrangement links TRBV19 to TRBJ2-2, with TRBD1 as a possible D gene (5 bases). V was pared by 2 bases and J by 1 base, with 5 bases between. Germline assignment: CDR1 LNHDA and CDR2 SQIVND (reference sequence). This CDR3 is built from 14 residues. This CDR3 reads CASSIRGNTGELFF. DNA for the CDR3: TGTGCCAGTAGTATAAGGGGGAACACCGGGGAGCTGTTTTTT.

This clonotype was seen only once. The chain carries TRBV2 and TRBJ2-2; D ambiguous. The germline V and J ends were trimmed by 2 bases and 1 base, with 11 bases remaining between them. This CDR3 region has 16 residues. The germline CDR1 and CDR2 sequences are SNHLY and FYNNEI. The CDR3 sequence is CASSELTPQNTGELFF. CDR3 sequence (DNA): TGTGCCAGCAGTGAACTGACACCTCAGAACACCGGGGAGCTGTTTTTT. Variable domain in full (rest from reference TRBV2 and TRBJ2-2): EPEVTQTPSHQVTQMGQEVILRCVPISNHLYFYWYRQILGQKVEFLVSFYNNEISEKSEIFDDQFSVERPDGSNFTLKIRSTKLEDSAMYFCASSELTPQNTGELFFGEGSRLTVL.

The J gene is TRBJ2-1, the V gene TRBV6-5; 12 positions agree with TRBD2. Trimming took 2 bases from V and 4 from J; bases not matched to a gene: 6. The CDR3 runs to 17 residues. Germline values: CDR1 MNHEY, CDR2 SVGAGI. DNA of the CDR3: TGTGCCAGCAGTTACGGAATAGGACTAGCGGGATACAATGAGCAGTTCTTC. Translating gives CASSYGIGLAGYNEQFF.

This chain's CDR3 is CASIRGGTSSGNTIYF. Here the CDR3 DNA reads TGTGCCAGCATTCGAGGGGGCACTTCCTCTGGAAACACCATATATTTT. This chain uses TRBV12-3 or TRBV12-4 with TRBJ1-3; 7 bases are a match to TRBD1. This CDR3 has 16 amino acids. The ends lost 7 bases at V and 0 bases at J; junction bases unmatched: 9.

The chain recombines TRBV3-1 with TRBJ2-6, with D unresolved. Germline V CDR1 and CDR2: LGHDT, YNNKEL (reference sequence). Deletions cut 0 bases from V and 1 base from J, with 7 bases between. There are 16 residues in the CDR3. CDR3 protein: CASSQDLISGANVLTF. The CDR3 DNA is TGTGCCAGCAGCCAAGATCTGATATCTGGGGCCAACGTCCTGACTTTC.

This sequence joins TRBV20-1 and TRBJ2-7; 10 bases line up with TRBD2. CDR1 and CDR2 from the germline V gene are DFQATT and SNEGSKA (reference sequence). This CDR3 has 14 amino acids. The junction had 10 bases not matched to a gene; V was cut back by 5 bases and J by 6 bases. In DNA form, the CDR3 reads TGCAGTGCTGTAAATAGCGGGGGGAGCGCCGAGCAGTACTTC. Encoded protein: CSAVNSGGSAEQYF.

The V gene is TRBV19, the J gene TRBJ1-1; 9 positions match TRBD1. The CDR3 loop spans 15 amino acids. Germline V gene data show CDR1 as LNHDA and CDR2 as SQIVND (reference sequence). V lost 7 bases, J lost 6 bases, and 12 bases stayed unmatched. The CDR3 spells CASTYLQGAGSEAFF. CDR3 in DNA: TGTGCCAGTACATATCTACAGGGGGCGGGTTCTGAAGCTTTCTTT.

This rearrangement joins TRBV9 to TRBJ2-5; 14 bases line up with TRBD2. The CDR3 covers 16 residues. The trim removed 8 bases at V and 0 bases at J, leaving 6 bases unmatched. The germline gives CDR1 SGDLS, CDR2 YYNGEE. In DNA, the CDR3 is TGTGCCAGTACCGGGACTAGCGGGGGCAACCAAGAGACCCAGTACTTC. The encoded protein is CASTGTSGGNQETQYF.

The genes are TRBV3-1 and TRBJ2-2, with 8 positions matching TRBD1. Germline V gene sequence: CDR1 LGHDT, CDR2 YNNKEL (reference sequence). V shed 1 base and J 3 bases; nucleotides not matched to a gene: 13. CDR3 size: 19 residues. The CDR3: CASSQGWFVDREDTGELFF. CDR3 bases: TGTGCCAGCAGCCAAGGCTGGTTTGTGGACAGGGAGGACACCGGGGAGCTGTTTTTT.

This chain uses TRBV28 with TRBJ1-1, with a possible D match to TRBD1 (6 bases). With 5 bases removed from V and 3 bases from J, the gap between germline ends came to 13 bases. Germline values: CDR1 MDHEN, CDR2 SYDVKM. The CDR3 has 14 residues. This chain's CDR3 is CASSLQGFDTEAFF. CDR3 in DNA: TGTGCCAGCAGTCTACAGGGATTTGACACTGAAGCTTTCTTT.

The V call is TRBV7-9, the J call TRBJ2-7, with TRBD2 identical over 7 bases. CDR1 is SEHNR, CDR2 FQNEAQ, per germline (reference sequence). Trimming cost V 5 bases and J 7 bases; bases outside gene matches: 8. CDR3 length: 13 amino acids. The CDR3 spells CASSGPSGGEQYF. For the CDR3, the DNA is TGTGCCAGCAGCGGGCCTAGCGGAGGGGAGCAGTACTTC.

This chain connects TRBV5-1 to TRBJ2-7; D uncertain. The CDR3 loop spans 15 amino acids. V was clipped by 0 bases and J by 3 bases, with 13 bases between them. The germline gives CDR1 SGHRS, CDR2 YFSETQ. Here the CDR3 DNA reads TGCGCCAGCAGCTTGGTTCCTGACACGAACTACGAGCAGTACTTC. Its protein is CASSLVPDTNYEQYF. Filled out from reference TRBV5-1 and TRBJ2-7, the complete variable domain reads KAGVTQTPRYLIKTRGQQVTLSCSPISGHRSVSWYQQTPGQGLQFLFEYFSETQRNKGNFPGRFSGRQFSNSRSEMNVSTLELGDSALYLCASSLVPDTNYEQYFGPGTRLTVT.

The V call is TRBV29-1, the J call TRBJ1-1, with D perhaps matching TRBD1 (6 bases). Germline assignment: CDR1 SQVTM and CDR2 ANQGSEA. The CDR3 runs to 13 residues. The V and J ends lost 6 bases and 5 bases respectively, with 16 bases between them. CDR3 sequence reads: CSVVTGPRTEAFF. For the CDR3, the DNA is TGCAGCGTCGTGACAGGCCCCCGAACTGAAGCTTTCTTT.

J is TRBJ2-3 and V is TRBV29-1; a possible D gene is TRBD1 (7 bases). Germline V gene data show CDR1 as SQVTM and CDR2 as ANQGSEA. The CDR3 extends over 16 amino acids. Here the CDR3 reads CGGFLNRGGSTDTQYF. The CDR3 DNA reads as TGCGGCGGATTTCTGAACAGGGGAGGAAGCACAGATACGCAGTATTTT.

This clonotype was found once. The chain joins TRBV11-2 to TRBJ1-2, with 10 nucleotides matching TRBD1. V gave up 5 bases and J gave up 1 base; unmatched junction bases: 10. Germline CDR1 reads SGHAT; CDR2 reads FQNNGV. The CDR3 has 17 residues. The DNA for the CDR3 is TGTGCCAGCAGCAAATCCGGGACAGGGGCTAATAACTATGGCTACACCTTC. This gives the protein CASSKSGTGANNYGYTF.

CDR3 nucleotides: TGTGCCAGCAGCCGACTCGGGACGGACTATGGCTACACCTTC. This codes for CASSRLGTDYGYTF. V is TRBV7-9 and J is TRBJ1-2, with D possibly being TRBD1 (5 bases). V dropped 5 bases and J dropped 3 bases, with 13 bases sitting between them. The CDR3 has 14 amino acids. Per germline, CDR1 SEHNR and CDR2 FQNEAQ (reference sequence).

The chain uses TRBV2 and TRBJ1-6, with TRBD1 as a possible D gene (5 bases). Germline V CDR1 and CDR2: SNHLY, FYNNEI. The V and J ends lost 3 bases and 1 base respectively, with 7 bases between them. This CDR3 has 15 residues. The CDR3 region has the DNA TGTGCCAGCAGTGATAGGGGATCCTATAATTCACCCCTCCACTTT. This codes for CASSDRGSYNSPLHF.

The genes are TRBV28 and TRBJ2-1; D could derive from TRBD1 or TRBD2 (5 bases each). V gave up 7 bases and J gave up 4 bases, with 14 bases separating them. The CDR3 contains 14 residues. Germline loops: CDR1 MDHEN, CDR2 SYDVKM. CDR3 nucleotide sequence: TGTGCCAGCACCCCCGGGGACCGTTACAATGAGCAGTTCTTC. As protein: CASTPGDRYNEQFF.

This sequence joins TRBV20-1 and TRBJ2-7, with a weak D call TRBD1 (5 bases). Deletions cut 4 bases from V and 0 bases from J, with 13 bases between. CDR1 DFQATT and CDR2 SNEGSKA come from the germline V gene (reference sequence). The CDR3 is made up of 14 amino acids. CDR3 bases: TGCAGTGCTACGCGACAGCCCTTCTCCTACGAGCAGTACTTC. This translates into CSATRQPFSYEQYF.

The gene calls are TRBV7-3 and TRBJ1-1; no clear D gene. Germline values: CDR1 SGHTA, CDR2 FQGTGA. The V end lost 1 base, the J end lost 2 bases, and 11 bases lay between the germline ends. The CDR3 runs to 15 residues. This CDR3 reads CASSLNGPPNTEAFF. The CDR3 DNA follows: TGTGCCAGCAGCTTAAACGGTCCCCCAAACACTGAAGCTTTCTTT.

This chain links TRBV7-9 with TRBJ2-3, with 9 bases identical to TRBD2. Trimming took 5 bases from V and 6 from J; bases not matched to a gene: 12. This CDR3 has 16 amino acids. Per the germline V gene, CDR1 is SEHNR and CDR2 is FQNEAQ (reference sequence). The CDR3 protein is CASSPRGSGGSDTQYF. The CDR3 DNA is TGTGCCAGCAGCCCACGAGGAAGCGGGGGGTCGGATACGCAGTATTTT.

V usage is TRBV5-8 and J usage is TRBJ1-4; weak D call: TRBD1 (6 bases). Germline CDR1 SGHTS, CDR2 YDEGEE. Trimming took 1 base from V and 8 from J, leaving 12 bases between them. The CDR3 covers 14 residues. CDR3 protein: CASSLLQGTEKLFF. CDR3 sequence (DNA): TGTGCCAGCAGCTTGCTGCAGGGGACGGAAAAACTGTTTTTT.

The J gene is TRBJ1-2, the V gene TRBV7-9; D possibly corresponds to TRBD1 (6 bases). The CDR3 contains 13 residues. From germline, CDR1 is SEHNR and CDR2 FQNEAQ (reference sequence). Trimming shortened V by 7 bases and J by 2 bases, and 11 bases separated the two germline ends. The CDR3: CASTGEANYGYTF. CDR3 sequence (DNA): TGTGCCAGCACAGGGGAAGCAAACTATGGCTACACCTTC.

The chain combines TRBV6-1 with TRBJ2-1; D unresolved. CDR1 MNHNS and CDR2 SASEGT come from the germline V gene. Trimming left V 4 bases short and J 3 bases short, with 4 bases between. The CDR3 length is 12 residues. CDR3 region: CASSAFYNEQFF. The CDR3 region has the DNA TGTGCCAGCAGTGCCTTCTACAATGAGCAGTTCTTC.

The chain joins TRBV19 to TRBJ1-5, with no clear D. The CDR3 is 13 residues long. The germline V and J ends were trimmed by 5 bases and 4 bases, with 9 bases remaining between them. CDR1 LNHDA and CDR2 SQIVND come from the germline V gene (reference sequence). CDR3 sequence: CASSPLQNQPQHF. DNA for the CDR3: TGTGCCAGTAGTCCTCTACAGAATCAGCCCCAGCATTTT.

In the case of this clonotype: At one end, the junction sequence differs from germline, possibly due to a read error. This chain joins TRBV12-3 or TRBV12-4 and TRBJ1-2, with D possibly matching TRBD1 (6 bases). This CDR3 has 16 residues. The CDR3 DNA sequence: TGTGCCAGCAGTTTAACGGGGGGGCGGAACTACTATGGCTACACTTTC. Translation gives CASSLTGGRNYYGYTF.